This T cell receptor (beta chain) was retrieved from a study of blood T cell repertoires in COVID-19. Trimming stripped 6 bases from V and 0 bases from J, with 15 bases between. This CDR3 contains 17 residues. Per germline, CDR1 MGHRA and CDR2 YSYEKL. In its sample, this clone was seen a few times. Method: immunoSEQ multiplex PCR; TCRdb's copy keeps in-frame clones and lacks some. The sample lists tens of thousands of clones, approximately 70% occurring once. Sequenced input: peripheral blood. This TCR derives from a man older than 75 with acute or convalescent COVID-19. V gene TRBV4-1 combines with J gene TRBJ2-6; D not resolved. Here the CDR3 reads CASSPARASSGANVLTF. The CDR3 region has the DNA TGCGCCAGCAGTCCCGCACGAGCCTCCTCTGGGGCCAACGTCCTGACTTTC.